This TCR beta chain emerged from a study of OX40 agonist ivuxolimab in advanced cancers. Overall study context: Patients were infused with ivuxolimab every 2 weeks at 0.01 to 10 mg/kg. Among those treated, three patients had partial responses, one with hepatocellular carcinoma and two with cutaneous melanoma. Study findings and constraints: Expanded peripheral T-cell antigen specificity went undetermined.

Trimming removed 0 bases from V and 4 bases from J, with 13 bases in between. The CDR3 is 16 residues long. The germline V gene encodes CDR1 LGHNA and CDR2 YSLEER. This clone came up a few times. Its antigen is undetermined. Assay: immunoSEQ multiplex PCR; the TCRdb copy retains only in-frame clones and omits some. The sample contains roughly 70,000 clones, approximately 87% of which appear only once. Patients were excluded for autoimmune disease history or systemic immunosuppression. The source was CD4+ or CD8+ T cells sorted from blood, collected in a trial of the OX40 agonist ivuxolimab. V usage is TRBV4-3 and J usage is TRBJ2-1, with D hard to call. The sequence derives from an adult with an advanced solid tumor such as melanoma, head and neck, liver or kidney cancer. CDR3 loop: CASSQDLEPPYNEQFF. In DNA form, the CDR3 reads TGCGCCAGCAGCCAAGACCTCGAGCCCCCATACAATGAGCAGTTCTTC.